Each of the 8 T cell receptor beta chains below was sequenced from the same sample in a study of T-cell reconstitution after alpha-beta-depleted transplantation in children. During its preparation, the TCRbeta library received unique molecular identifiers. TCRdb used MiXCR to reprocess the PCR reads, holding one entry per CDR3 protein. Among 200,000 or so distinct CDR3 sequences listed, just under 6.5% were seen once. The sample consisted of PBMCs, taken before TCRalphabeta/CD19-depleted stem cell transplant. All receptors come from a girl under three years old with combined immunodeficiency, due to receive a stem cell transplant.

In this sample, this clonotype turned up a few times. The chain is built from TRBV4-3 and TRBJ2-4; D tentatively reads TRBD1 or TRBD2 (6 bases each). Per the germline V gene, CDR1 is LGHNA and CDR2 is YSLEER. V lost 0 bases and J 6 bases, leaving 18 bases between the germline ends. This CDR3 is built from 17 residues. CDR3 in DNA: TGCGCCAGCAGCCAAGATGACGGGGGCAGGGACGCAAACATTCAGTACTTC. Protein product: CASSQDDGGRDANIQYF.

This clonotype has a count of ten or more. J is TRBJ1-2 and V is TRBV28; 9 positions match TRBD1. The V gene end was trimmed by 5 bases and the J gene end by 4 bases; junction bases not matched to a gene: 5. This CDR3 has 14 residues. The germline V gene has CDR1 MDHEN and CDR2 SYDVKM. The CDR3 sequence: CASSRGQGSYGYTF. Here the CDR3 DNA reads TGTGCCAGCAGTCGTGGACAGGGGTCCTATGGCTACACCTTC.

This clonotype has a count of ten or more. The chain joins TRBV7-6 to TRBJ2-3; tentative D call: TRBD2 (5 bases). CDR1 is SGHVS, CDR2 FNYEAQ, per germline. The CDR3 contains 15 residues. Trimming cost V 9 bases and J 1 base, with 17 bases left between them. The DNA of the CDR3 is TGTGCCAGTCGCGGAGAGGACTTGGGCACAGATACGCAGTATTTT. Translation: CASRGEDLGTDTQYF.

In this sample, this clonotype turned up many times. The chain couples TRBV6-2 or TRBV6-3 to TRBJ1-2; TRBD1 matches at 7 bases. The germline V gene has CDR1 MNHEY and CDR2 SVGEGT. This CDR3 contains 15 residues. Germline trimming cut 4 bases from V and 6 bases from J; bases unmatched to any gene: 11. The CDR3 sequence: CASSFGQDFWNGYTF. The CDR3 nucleotides read TGTGCCAGCAGTTTCGGACAGGATTTTTGGAATGGCTACACCTTC.

There are many counts of this clonotype. The J gene is TRBJ2-5, the V gene TRBV28; 8 positions match TRBD1. The germline V gene encodes CDR1 MDHEN and CDR2 SYDVKM. V shed 4 bases, J shed 0 bases, and the junction held 4 bases outside the gene matches. The CDR3 is made up of 15 amino acids. In DNA, the CDR3 is TGTGCCAGCAGTTCCACGGGACAGGACCAAGAGACCCAGTACTTC. Translation: CASSSTGQDQETQYF.

This clonotype was seen many times. V usage is TRBV4-3 and J usage is TRBJ1-2; D is uncertain. The CDR3 has 15 residues. The V gene lost 0 bases and the J gene lost 0 bases, with 8 bases spanning the gap. Germline V gives CDR1 LGHNA, CDR2 YSLEER. For the CDR3, the DNA is TGCGCCAGCAGCCAAGATAGTCGAGCTAACTATGGCTACACCTTC. Amino acid sequence: CASSQDSRANYGYTF.

This clonotype was recorded at least ten times. CDR3 sequence: CASSQDKVVSTSMDYEQYF. The CDR3 bases are TGCGCCAGCAGCCAAGATAAGGTGGTCAGCACTTCCATGGACTACGAGCAGTACTTC. The chain employs TRBV4-3 and TRBJ2-7; D is ambiguous. Trimming cost V 0 bases and J 3 bases, with 24 bases left between them. Germline values: CDR1 LGHNA, CDR2 YSLEER. CDR3 length: 19 amino acids.

This clonotype was recorded many times. CDR3 bases: TGTGCCACCAGCAGACAAACCCGGACGGGCTATGGCTACACCTTC. Amino acid sequence: CATSRQTRTGYGYTF. The chain carries TRBV15 and TRBJ1-2; D is undetermined. Trimming left V 2 bases short and J 4 bases short, with 14 bases between. The CDR3 sequence is 15 residues long. The germline V gene has CDR1 LNHNV and CDR2 YYDKDF (reference sequence).